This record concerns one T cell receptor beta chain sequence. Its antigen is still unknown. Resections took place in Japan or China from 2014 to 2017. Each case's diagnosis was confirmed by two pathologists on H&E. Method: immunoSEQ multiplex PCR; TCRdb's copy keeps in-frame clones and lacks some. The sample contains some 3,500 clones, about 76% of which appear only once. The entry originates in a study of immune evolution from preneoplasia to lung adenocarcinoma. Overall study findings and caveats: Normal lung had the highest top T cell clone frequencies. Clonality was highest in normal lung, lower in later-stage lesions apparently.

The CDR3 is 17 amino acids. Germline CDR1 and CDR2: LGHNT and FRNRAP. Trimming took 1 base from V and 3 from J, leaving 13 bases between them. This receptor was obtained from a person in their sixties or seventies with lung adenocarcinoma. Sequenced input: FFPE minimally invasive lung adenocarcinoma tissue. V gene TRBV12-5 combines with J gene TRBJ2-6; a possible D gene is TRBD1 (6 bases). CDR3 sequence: CASGLATSGVGANVLTF. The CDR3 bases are TGTGCTAGTGGTTTGGCTACCTCAGGGGTTGGGGCCAACGTCCTGACTTTC.